A selection of T cell receptor beta chains follows, all from one sample in a study of beta chain features in type 1 diabetes. TCRdb's table, derived via immunoSEQ multiplex PCR, lists solely in-frame clones and lacks some. The top ten clones hold less than 0.025% of a sample with about 740,000 clones, roughly 12% of them seen once. The material sequenced was naive CD4+ T cells from blood. The receptors were gathered from a man younger than 35 with type 1 diabetes. Both conserved end residues are part of each CDR3. D genes are given only for firm matches. Not all rows give a size; the values are once, few, many and, for expanded clones, a class.

TRBV7-2	TRBD1	TRBJ2-5	few	CASSLTATRDRGKTQYF	TGTGCCAGCAGTTTGACAGCTACACGGGACAGGGGAAAGACCCAGTACTTC
TRBV28	TRBD1	TRBJ2-7	.	CASSPWTGASEQYF	TGTGCCAGCAGTCCTTGGACAGGGGCGAGTGAGCAGTACTTC
TRBV29-1	.	TRBJ1-2	few	CSVDVSDSYMTF	TGCAGCGTTGATGTTTCCGACAGCTACATGACCTTC
TRBV5-1	TRBD1	TRBJ1-4	few	CASSLGQGTEKLFF	TGCGCCAGCAGCTTGGGACAGGGGACGGAAAAACTGTTTTTT
TRBV29-1	.	TRBJ2-5	few	CSVEVGLGGETQYF	TGCAGCGTTGAAGTGGGCCTGGGGGGAGAGACCCAGTACTTC
TRBV6-5	TRBD2	TRBJ2-3	.	CASNLAGDVDTQYF	TGTGCCAGCAATCTAGCGGGGGACGTGGATACGCAGTATTTT
TRBV5-1	.	TRBJ1-4	.	CASRRSPDTNEKLFF	TGCGCCAGCAGACGATCGCCGGACACAAATGAAAAACTGTTTTTT
TRBV11-1	.	TRBJ2-2	.	CASSFSLGNTGELFF	TGTGCCAGCAGCTTCAGTCTGGGAAACACCGGGGAGCTGTTTTTT
TRBV7-9	.	TRBJ2-3	few	CASSLDRAPTDTQYF	TGTGCCAGCAGCTTAGACAGGGCCCCAACAGATACGCAGTATTTT
TRBV30	.	TRBJ1-6	.	CAWTMQEDSPLHF	TGTGCCTGGACCATGCAGGAGGATTCACCCCTCCACTTT
TRBV4-1	.	TRBJ1-2	few	CASSQGGIAGPHGYTF	TGCGCCAGCAGCCAGGGTGGGATCGCAGGGCCCCATGGCTACACCTTC
TRBV7-9	TRBD1	TRBJ1-5	.	CASSLGQGVAHF	TGTGCCAGCAGCTTAGGACAGGGAGTCGCGCATTTT
TRBV28	TRBD1	TRBJ1-1	few	CASSVTGLHTEAFF	TGTGCCAGCAGTGTGACAGGGCTACACACTGAAGCTTTCTTT
TRBV5-1	.	TRBJ2-2	.	CASRLPGTANTGELFF	TGCGCCAGCAGACTGCCAGGGACTGCGAACACCGGGGAGCTGTTTTTT
TRBV19	TRBD1	TRBJ1-5	.	CATGQGFNQPQHF	TGTGCCACCGGACAGGGTTTCAATCAGCCCCAGCATTTT
TRBV6-1	.	TRBJ1-2	few	CASSHGTSNYGYTF	TGTGCCAGCTCTCACGGCACATCTAACTATGGCTACACCTTC
TRBV28	.	TRBJ1-5	few	CASSLDSLGNQPQHF	TGTGCCAGCAGTTTGGATTCCCTTGGGAATCAGCCCCAGCATTTT
TRBV6-5	TRBD1	TRBJ2-7	.	CTSSPGTGNHEQYF	TGTACCAGCAGTCCCGGGACAGGGAACCACGAGCAGTACTTC
TRBV5-1	.	TRBJ2-7	.	CASSRGTAPNEQYF	TGCGCCAGCAGCCGCGGGACAGCCCCAAACGAGCAGTACTTC
TRBV30	.	TRBJ1-2	.	CAWSVPRGYYGYTF	TGTGCCTGGAGTGTTCCCAGGGGCTACTATGGCTACACCTTC
TRBV5-1	.	TRBJ2-3	.	CASRQGTDTQYF	TGCGCCAGCAGGCAGGGGACAGATACGCAGTATTTT
TRBV7-2	.	TRBJ1-4	few	CASSFRRDTNEKLFF	TGTGCCAGCAGCTTTCGGAGGGACACTAATGAAAAACTGTTTTTT
TRBV30	.	TRBJ1-1	few	CAGDRNTEAFF	TGTGCCGGTGACAGGAACACTGAAGCTTTCTTT
TRBV5-1	.	TRBJ1-1	.	CASSFREASTEAFF	TGCGCCAGCAGCTTCAGGGAGGCTAGCACTGAAGCTTTCTTT
TRBV30	TRBD1	TRBJ1-6	.	CAWSTGTGDSPLHF	TGTGCCTGGAGTACCGGGACAGGGGATTCACCCCTCCACTTT
TRBV10-3	.	TRBJ2-7	few	CAISDGGSYEQYF	TGTGCCATCAGTGATGGCGGATCCTACGAGCAGTACTTC
TRBV19	.	TRBJ2-1	few	CASEDFLGDEQFF	TGTGCCAGTGAGGACTTTCTGGGCGATGAGCAGTTCTTC
TRBV6-1	.	TRBJ2-1	few	CASRGYNEQFF	TGTGCCAGCAGGGGATACAATGAGCAGTTCTTC
TRBV2	.	TRBJ1-2	few	CASSESGSGYGYTF	TGTGCCAGCAGTGAATCAGGATCCGGCTATGGCTACACCTTC
TRBV30	.	TRBJ1-1	.	CASIVGAEAFF	TGTGCCTCCATAGTGGGGGCGGAAGCTTTCTTT
TRBV9	TRBD2	TRBJ2-1	few	CASSVLAASYNEQFF	TGTGCCAGCAGCGTTCTAGCGGCATCCTACAATGAGCAGTTCTTC
TRBV28	.	TRBJ2-7	few	CASSPLYEQYF	TGTGCCAGCAGTCCTCTCTACGAGCAGTACTTC
TRBV7-9	.	TRBJ1-1	few	CASSLGQLMNTEAFF	TGTGCCAGCAGCTTAGGTCAGCTTATGAACACTGAAGCTTTCTTT
TRBV29-1	.	TRBJ1-4	.	CSAQGQKLFF	TGCAGCGCGCAGGGGCAAAAACTGTTTTTT
TRBV15	.	TRBJ2-5	.	CATSSRLETQYF	TGTGCCACCAGCAGCAGGTTGGAGACCCAGTACTTC
TRBV30	TRBD1	TRBJ1-1	few	CAWSSRGATEAFF	TGTGCCTGGAGTAGCAGGGGGGCCACTGAAGCTTTCTTT
TRBV29-1	TRBD1	TRBJ1-3	.	CSVRGTEAGNTIYF	TGCAGCGTCAGAGGGACAGAGGCTGGAAACACCATATATTTT
TRBV7-2	.	TRBJ2-5	.	CASSSKTGEETQYF	TGTGCCAGCAGCTCCAAGACAGGAGAAGAGACCCAGTACTTC
TRBV19	.	TRBJ2-3	few	CASRRTGKADTQYF	TGTGCCAGTAGGAGAACCGGGAAGGCAGATACGCAGTATTTT
TRBV6-1	.	TRBJ2-1	.	CASSEGSAREQFF	TGTGCCAGCAGTGAAGGGTCAGCACGGGAGCAGTTCTTC
TRBV27	.	TRBJ1-1	few	CASTRRLGADEAFF	TGTGCCAGCACCCGGCGTCTGGGAGCGGATGAAGCTTTCTTT